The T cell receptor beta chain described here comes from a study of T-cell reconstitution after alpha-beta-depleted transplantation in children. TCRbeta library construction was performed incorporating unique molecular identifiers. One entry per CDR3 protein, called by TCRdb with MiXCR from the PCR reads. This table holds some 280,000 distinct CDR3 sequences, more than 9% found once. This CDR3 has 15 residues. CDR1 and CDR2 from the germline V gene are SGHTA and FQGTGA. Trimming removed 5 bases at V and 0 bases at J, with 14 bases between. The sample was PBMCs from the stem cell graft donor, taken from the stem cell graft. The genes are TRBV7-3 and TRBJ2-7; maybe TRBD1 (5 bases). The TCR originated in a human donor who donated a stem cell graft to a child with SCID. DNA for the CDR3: TGTGCCAGCAGCCCGTACCCGGACAACTCCTACGAGCAGTACTTC. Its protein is CASSPYPDNSYEQYF.